This T cell receptor beta chain stems from a study of response to subunit inactivated influenza vaccine. From the RT-PCR reads, TCRdb called clonotypes with MiXCR, one entry per CDR3 protein. Of about 620,000 distinct CDR3 sequences listed, around 10% are singletons. This clonotype was seen only a few times. Its antigen is undetermined. Study findings and constraints: Authors suggested each seasonal flu vaccination may recruit only limited numbers of new T cells.

This same sample was also taken into another study, of T cells expressing NK-cell markers. That work adds: 5'RACE template switching built TCR beta cDNA with unique molecular identifiers. In a handful of donors, dominant CD3+CD56+NKG2C+ clones formed roughly 1.0-7.5% of CD8+ cells.

Sample: PBMCs from blood, taken on the day of vaccination. The sequence derives from a man aged 50 to 59 who received an inactivated influenza vaccine.

For the CDR3, the DNA is TGCAGTGCTAGAGGGAGGACCCGATACGAGCAGTACTTC. Protein product: CSARGRTRYEQYF. The rearrangement joins TRBV20-1 to TRBJ2-7, with a weak D call TRBD2 (5 bases). This CDR3 spans 13 amino acids. V gave up 1 base and J gave up 4 bases, with 11 bases separating them. CDR1 is DFQATT and CDR2 is SNEGSKA in the germline V gene (reference sequence).